Included here is one T cell receptor beta chain sequence, with context. Its antigen is still unknown. These data come from a study of shared clonotypes between healthy human individuals. Positively selected for CCR7, the CD45RO-negative cells used as naive CD8 cells excluded terminally differentiated effector memory CD45RA+ cells. For sorted subsets, 150 to 200 ng DNA per replicate equaled roughly 30,000 T cell genomes. Using immunoSEQ multiplex PCR, the repertoire was profiled, and TCRdb retains in-frame clones only, with some absent. The sample includes fewer than 850,000 clones, 96% seen only once; the top ten take around 0.25%. V was clipped by 4 bases and J by 4 bases, with 8 bases between them. Germline V gives CDR1 ENHRY, CDR2 SYGVKD. The CDR3 spans 13 residues. General study findings and limits: Blood was the sole source, and tissue repertoires probably differ. Generally, naive subsets came out with larger estimated richness than memory subsets. About 5% of naive CD4 clonotypes were shared across a few donors.

Sequencing was performed on naive CD8+ T cells sorted from blood. The gene calls are TRBV10-3 and TRBJ2-1; D might be TRBD1 or TRBD2, each matching 5 bases. The TCR sequence derives from a man aged 25 to 40 in good health. CDR3 amino acids: CAISGDGYNEQFF. CDR3 in DNA: TGTGCCATCAGTGGGGACGGATACAATGAGCAGTTCTTC.